What follows is one T cell receptor (beta chain) and its context. Its target is not known. This CDR3 has 16 amino acids. With V trimmed by 3 bases and J by 4 bases, 6 bases remained unmatched. Germline V gene sequence: CDR1 MDHEN, CDR2 SYDVKM. This specimen belongs to a study of cytomegalovirus exposure and HLA in healthy donors. Notes on the study in general: A few V segments could not be told apart, such as TRBV6-2 and TRBV6-3, and were left out. Looking again later, the authors saw that most CMV-associated TCR beta chains seemed HLA-restricted.

PCR employed 60 Vbeta and 13 Jbeta primers. This table comes from immunoSEQ multiplex PCR, and its TCRdb copy is limited to in-frame clones, with some not included. The table lists tens of thousands of clones, around 60% of them singletons, with 5.7% in the top ten. The source of this sequence is a man aged 25 to 40 in good health and CMV-seropositive. Sequenced: PBMCs. The chain employs TRBV28 and TRBJ2-2; TRBD2 matches at 9 bases. Written as DNA, the CDR3 is TGTGCCAGCAGTTTCACGACTAGCGGTTTCACCGGGGAGCTGTTTTTT. Protein product: CASSFTTSGFTGELFF.